A selection of T cell receptor beta chains follows, all from one sample in a study of Ad26.COV2.S vaccination and SARS-CoV-2 variants. Profiled with immunoSEQ multiplex PCR; TCRdb holds only in-frame clones, not every one. The table records 300,000 to 350,000 clones, 85% of them present only once. The sequenced sample was peripheral blood, obtained in a trial of Ad26.COV2.S vaccine versus placebo. The source of these receptors is a person aged 18-60 years who received the Ad26.COV2.S COVID-19 vaccine or a placebo. Each CDR3 is given with its conserved first and last residue. A D gene is named only where the DNA matches it firmly. Clone size appears in some rows only: once, few, many, or a class for an expanded clone.

D gene: TRBD2; clone size: NA; V gene: TRBV19; J gene: TRBJ2-3; CDR3 protein: CASRTGGFTDTQYF; CDR3 DNA: TGTGCCAGTAGGACGGGGGGGTTCACAGATACGCAGTATTTT
D gene: TRBD2; clone size: NA; V gene: TRBV24-1; J gene: TRBJ2-1; CDR3 protein: CATSGTLLAETDSYNEQFF; CDR3 DNA: TGTGCCACCAGTGGTACTCTACTAGCGGAAACTGACTCCTACAATGAGCAGTTCTTC
D gene: NA; clone size: NA; V gene: TRBV4-2; J gene: TRBJ2-6; CDR3 protein: CASSQVWSGANVLTF; CDR3 DNA: TGTGCCAGCAGCCAAGTTTGGTCTGGGGCCAACGTCCTGACTTTC
D gene: NA; clone size: NA; V gene: TRBV28; J gene: TRBJ1-1; CDR3 protein: CASSDWAWGGTEAFF; CDR3 DNA: TGTGCCAGCAGCGATTGGGCGTGGGGAGGCACTGAAGCTTTCTTT
D gene: TRBD2; clone size: NA; V gene: TRBV5-4; J gene: TRBJ2-2; CDR3 protein: CASSGGLAGASNTGELFF; CDR3 DNA: TGTGCCAGCAGCGGGGGACTAGCGGGGGCCTCGAACACCGGGGAGCTGTTTTTT
D gene: NA; clone size: NA; V gene: TRBV28; J gene: TRBJ1-2; CDR3 protein: CASGRARGYTF; CDR3 DNA: TGTGCCAGCGGTCGGGCGCGGGGCTACACCTTC
D gene: NA; clone size: NA; V gene: TRBV5-1; J gene: TRBJ2-6; CDR3 protein: CASSETLTGGSGANVLTF; CDR3 DNA: TGCGCCAGCAGCGAGACGTTGACAGGAGGCTCTGGGGCCAACGTCCTGACTTTC
D gene: NA; clone size: NA; V gene: TRBV28; J gene: TRBJ1-5; CDR3 protein: CASSSGHQRGNQPQHF; CDR3 DNA: TGTGCCAGCAGTTCGGGACACCAGAGGGGAAATCAGCCCCAGCATTTT
D gene: NA; clone size: once; V gene: TRBV27; J gene: TRBJ1-5; CDR3 protein: CASSRTALNQPQHF; CDR3 DNA: TGTGCCAGCAGTCGGACGGCTCTCAATCAGCCCCAGCATTTT
D gene: TRBD2; clone size: once; V gene: TRBV2; J gene: TRBJ2-3; CDR3 protein: CASRTGGGTDTQYF; CDR3 DNA: TGTGCCAGCAGAACGGGGGGTGGCACAGATACGCAGTATTTT
D gene: TRBD2; clone size: NA; V gene: TRBV27; J gene: TRBJ2-1; CDR3 protein: CASKRADSGGLLEQFF; CDR3 DNA: TGTGCCAGCAAGCGGGCGGATAGCGGGGGTCTACTTGAGCAGTTCTTC
D gene: NA; clone size: NA; V gene: TRBV9; J gene: TRBJ2-6; CDR3 protein: CASDRGFGSGANVLTF; CDR3 DNA: TGTGCCAGCGACCGGGGGTTTGGATCTGGGGCCAACGTCCTGACTTTC
D gene: NA; clone size: NA; V gene: TRBV6-5; J gene: TRBJ2-2; CDR3 protein: CASSRLPANTGELFF; CDR3 DNA: TGTGCCAGCAGTCGACTACCCGCGAACACCGGGGAGCTGTTTTTT
D gene: NA; clone size: NA; V gene: TRBV28; J gene: TRBJ1-2; CDR3 protein: CASGKKPVGYTF; CDR3 DNA: TGTGCCAGCGGCAAAAAACCGGTGGGCTACACCTTC
D gene: TRBD1; clone size: NA; V gene: TRBV19; J gene: TRBJ2-1; CDR3 protein: CASSITGTGNEQFF; CDR3 DNA: TGTGCCAGTAGTATAACCGGGACAGGGAATGAGCAGTTCTTC
D gene: NA; clone size: once; V gene: TRBV29-1; J gene: TRBJ1-2; CDR3 protein: CSVEVTAGRPYGYTF; CDR3 DNA: TGCAGCGTTGAAGTCACGGCGGGCAGGCCGTATGGCTACACCTTC
D gene: NA; clone size: NA; V gene: TRBV5-1; J gene: TRBJ1-1; CDR3 protein: CASSSDPGGMNTEAFF; CDR3 DNA: TGCGCCAGCAGCTCTGACCCCGGGGGGATGAACACTGAAGCTTTCTTT
D gene: NA; clone size: NA; V gene: TRBV25-1; J gene: TRBJ1-2; CDR3 protein: CASSESGREHRGYTF; CDR3 DNA: TGTGCCAGCAGTGAATCGGGCAGGGAACATCGAGGCTACACCTTC
D gene: TRBD1; clone size: once; V gene: TRBV19; J gene: TRBJ2-3; CDR3 protein: CASSTVTGGKSADTQYF; CDR3 DNA: TGTGCCAGTAGTACCGTGACAGGGGGCAAGAGTGCAGATACGCAGTATTTT
D gene: NA; clone size: NA; V gene: TRBV7-8; J gene: TRBJ1-5; CDR3 protein: CASSPDRFNQPQHF; CDR3 DNA: TGTGCCAGCAGCCCCGACAGGTTCAATCAGCCCCAGCATTTT
D gene: TRBD1; clone size: few; V gene: TRBV13; J gene: TRBJ2-3; CDR3 protein: CASSSRLGQGGSLITDTQYF; CDR3 DNA: TGTGCCAGCAGCTCCCGCCTGGGACAGGGGGGGTCGTTAATCACAGATACGCAGTATTTT
D gene: NA; clone size: NA; V gene: TRBV2; J gene: TRBJ1-2; CDR3 protein: CASSGKGANYGYTF; CDR3 DNA: TGTGCCAGCAGTGGTAAGGGAGCGAACTATGGCTACACCTTC
D gene: TRBD1; clone size: NA; V gene: TRBV7-3; J gene: TRBJ1-5; CDR3 protein: CASSPRGGSDQPQHF; CDR3 DNA: TGTGCCAGCAGCCCCAGGGGGGGCTCAGATCAGCCCCAGCATTTT
D gene: NA; clone size: NA; V gene: TRBV30; J gene: TRBJ1-1; CDR3 protein: CAWSAGITNTEAFF; CDR3 DNA: TGTGCCTGGAGTGCGGGCATCACGAACACTGAAGCTTTCTTT
D gene: NA; clone size: NA; V gene: TRBV24-1; J gene: TRBJ2-6; CDR3 protein: CATSDQGRQAPGANVLTF; CDR3 DNA: TGTGCCACCAGTGACCAGGGACGACAGGCACCTGGGGCCAACGTCCTGACTTTC
D gene: TRBD1; clone size: NA; V gene: TRBV28; J gene: TRBJ1-4; CDR3 protein: CASSPSGTGDEKLFF; CDR3 DNA: TGTGCCAGCAGTCCCTCCGGGACAGGGGATGAAAAACTGTTTTTT
D gene: TRBD2; clone size: NA; V gene: TRBV7-2; J gene: TRBJ2-2; CDR3 protein: CASSRVAGGRTGELFF; CDR3 DNA: TGTGCCAGCAGCCGTGTAGCGGGGGGCAGGACCGGGGAGCTGTTTTTT
D gene: NA; clone size: NA; V gene: TRBV18; J gene: TRBJ2-3; CDR3 protein: CASSPRLDSTDTQYF; CDR3 DNA: TGTGCCAGCTCACCACGACTCGACAGTACAGATACGCAGTATTTT
D gene: TRBD2; clone size: NA; V gene: TRBV6-4; J gene: TRBJ2-7; CDR3 protein: CASSDGRGYTYEQYF; CDR3 DNA: TGTGCCAGCAGTGACGGGCGGGGGTACACCTACGAGCAGTACTTC
D gene: NA; clone size: NA; V gene: TRBV4-2; J gene: TRBJ2-3; CDR3 protein: CASSQNSMGTDTQYF; CDR3 DNA: TGTGCCAGCAGCCAAAACTCCATGGGCACAGATACGCAGTATTTT
D gene: TRBD1; clone size: NA; V gene: TRBV28; J gene: TRBJ1-4; CDR3 protein: CASSPHGTVPTNEKLFF; CDR3 DNA: TGTGCCAGCAGTCCCCACGGGACAGTCCCAACTAATGAAAAACTGTTTTTT
D gene: TRBD2; clone size: NA; V gene: TRBV6-5; J gene: TRBJ2-1; CDR3 protein: CASSRAGGLRNEQFF; CDR3 DNA: TGTGCCAGCAGTCGAGCGGGGGGGCTTCGGAATGAGCAGTTCTTC
D gene: NA; clone size: NA; V gene: TRBV3-1/TRBV3-2; J gene: TRBJ2-2; CDR3 protein: CASSQVLDNTGELFF; CDR3 DNA: TGTGCCAGCAGCCAAGTCCTAGACAACACCGGGGAGCTGTTTTTT
D gene: TRBD1; clone size: NA; V gene: TRBV2; J gene: TRBJ2-7; CDR3 protein: CASRRDRGPYEQYF; CDR3 DNA: TGTGCCAGCAGAAGGGACAGGGGCCCCTACGAGCAGTACTTC
D gene: NA; clone size: few; V gene: TRBV19; J gene: TRBJ1-1; CDR3 protein: CASSPWVNTEAFF; CDR3 DNA: TGTGCCAGTAGCCCATGGGTGAACACTGAAGCTTTCTTT
D gene: NA; clone size: NA; V gene: TRBV29-1; J gene: TRBJ2-3; CDR3 protein: CSVAITDTQYF; CDR3 DNA: TGCAGCGTTGCCATCACAGATACGCAGTATTTT
D gene: NA; clone size: NA; V gene: TRBV19; J gene: TRBJ2-4; CDR3 protein: CASSKIELAKNIQYF; CDR3 DNA: TGTGCCAGTAGCAAAATTGAACTAGCCAAAAACATTCAGTACTTC
D gene: NA; clone size: few; V gene: TRBV9; J gene: TRBJ2-5; CDR3 protein: CASSADTWGRGYQETQYF; CDR3 DNA: TGTGCCAGCAGCGCAGATACCTGGGGCAGGGGTTATCAAGAGACCCAGTACTTC
D gene: NA; clone size: NA; V gene: TRBV5-4; J gene: TRBJ2-3; CDR3 protein: CASSKNTGVTSTDTQYF; CDR3 DNA: TGTGCCAGCAGCAAGAATACGGGGGTTACTAGCACAGATACGCAGTATTTT
D gene: TRBD2; clone size: NA; V gene: TRBV10-3; J gene: TRBJ2-3; CDR3 protein: CAISESPGLAGGPGTDTQYF; CDR3 DNA: TGTGCCATCAGTGAGTCGCCGGGACTAGCGGGGGGGCCCGGCACAGATACGCAGTATTTT
D gene: TRBD1; clone size: NA; V gene: TRBV28; J gene: TRBJ2-2; CDR3 protein: CASSSRDRAGTGELFF; CDR3 DNA: TGTGCCAGCAGTTCGCGCGACAGGGCCGGGACCGGGGAGCTGTTTTTT
D gene: TRBD1; clone size: NA; V gene: TRBV19; J gene: TRBJ1-2; CDR3 protein: CASSSTGQGLYGYTF; CDR3 DNA: TGTGCCAGTAGTTCTACGGGACAGGGCCTCTATGGCTACACCTTC
D gene: NA; clone size: NA; V gene: TRBV5-5; J gene: TRBJ1-4; CDR3 protein: CASSLGGRQNEKLFF; CDR3 DNA: TGTGCCAGCAGCTTGGGGGGACGGCAGAATGAAAAACTGTTTTTT
D gene: NA; clone size: NA; V gene: TRBV11-2; J gene: TRBJ1-2; CDR3 protein: CASSGNYGYTF; CDR3 DNA: TGTGCCAGCAGCGGGAACTATGGCTACACCTTC
D gene: NA; clone size: NA; V gene: TRBV5-4; J gene: TRBJ2-7; CDR3 protein: CASSLSPGAGYEQYF; CDR3 DNA: TGTGCCAGCAGCTTGTCACCGGGGGCCGGATACGAGCAGTACTTC
D gene: NA; clone size: NA; V gene: TRBV25-1; J gene: TRBJ2-3; CDR3 protein: CASSDREGTDTQYF; CDR3 DNA: TGTGCCAGCAGTGACAGGGAAGGGACAGATACGCAGTATTTT
D gene: NA; clone size: once; V gene: TRBV7-6; J gene: TRBJ1-1; CDR3 protein: CASSQTKGNTEAFF; CDR3 DNA: TGTGCCAGCAGCCAAACCAAGGGGAACACTGAAGCTTTCTTT
D gene: TRBD1; clone size: NA; V gene: TRBV5-4; J gene: TRBJ2-3; CDR3 protein: CASSTGQGSDTQYF; CDR3 DNA: TGTGCCAGCAGCACCGGACAGGGATCAGATACGCAGTATTTT
D gene: NA; clone size: NA; V gene: TRBV28; J gene: TRBJ2-2; CDR3 protein: CASNSNGLYTGELFF; CDR3 DNA: TGTGCCAGCAATTCCAACGGGCTTTACACCGGGGAGCTGTTTTTT
D gene: NA; clone size: NA; V gene: TRBV6-6; J gene: TRBJ2-2; CDR3 protein: CASSYRATGELFF; CDR3 DNA: TGTGCCAGCAGCTATAGGGCCACCGGGGAGCTGTTTTTT
D gene: NA; clone size: NA; V gene: TRBV5-1; J gene: TRBJ2-7; CDR3 protein: CASSLKPGEVAYEQYF; CDR3 DNA: TGCGCCAGCAGCTTGAAACCGGGGGAAGTGGCCTACGAGCAGTACTTC
D gene: NA; clone size: many; V gene: TRBV2; J gene: TRBJ1-6; CDR3 protein: CASKPGRNSPLHF; CDR3 DNA: TGTGCCAGCAAACCCGGGAGAAATTCACCCCTCCACTTT
D gene: TRBD1; clone size: few; V gene: TRBV5-1; J gene: TRBJ1-4; CDR3 protein: CASSPPGQLATNEKLFF; CDR3 DNA: TGCGCCAGCAGCCCGCCGGGACAGCTTGCAACTAATGAAAAACTGTTTTTT
D gene: NA; clone size: NA; V gene: TRBV9; J gene: TRBJ2-3; CDR3 protein: CASSPPVPDTQYF; CDR3 DNA: TGTGCCAGCAGCCCTCCGGTTCCAGATACGCAGTATTTT
D gene: TRBD2; clone size: NA; V gene: TRBV7-9; J gene: TRBJ2-3; CDR3 protein: CASSTTSGGADTQYF; CDR3 DNA: TGTGCCAGCAGCACTACTAGCGGGGGGGCAGATACGCAGTATTTT
D gene: TRBD1; clone size: NA; V gene: TRBV28; J gene: TRBJ2-7; CDR3 protein: CASSPPDRGYEQYF; CDR3 DNA: TGTGCCAGCAGTCCCCCGGACAGGGGCTACGAGCAGTACTTC
D gene: NA; clone size: once; V gene: TRBV25-1; J gene: TRBJ2-7; CDR3 protein: CASSPGITTYEQYF; CDR3 DNA: TGTGCCAGCAGTCCAGGGATTACTACCTACGAGCAGTACTTC
D gene: TRBD1; clone size: NA; V gene: TRBV11-2; J gene: TRBJ2-4; CDR3 protein: CASSLEFTGDLLDIQYF; CDR3 DNA: TGTGCCAGCAGCTTAGAATTTACAGGGGATTTGTTGGACATTCAGTACTTC
D gene: NA; clone size: NA; V gene: TRBV7-9; J gene: TRBJ1-5; CDR3 protein: CASSLGLLPNQPQHF; CDR3 DNA: TGTGCCAGCAGCTTAGGCCTACTTCCCAATCAGCCCCAGCATTTT